This is a list of T cell receptor beta chains from one sample in a study of T cells in localized non-small cell lung cancer. Sequenced by immunoSEQ multiplex PCR; TCRdb stores in-frame clones only, minus some. The table records about 33,000 clones, about four fifths of them present only once. The sample here was peripheral blood, taken before any cancer treatment. The receptors originated from a male donor at least 60 years old with stage II squamous cell lung carcinoma. Both conserved end residues are part of each CDR3. The D gene is left open where the match is weak. Where a row states a size, it is once, few, many or the class of an expanded clone; other rows omit it.

>.|TRBJ1-2|TRBD1|16|TRBV11-2
CASSLDRDRGTGGYTF
TGTGCCAGCAGCTTAGACCGGGACAGGGGAACTGGTGGCTACACCTTC
>.|TRBJ1-5|TRBD1|15|TRBV4-2
CASSQGQGYNQPQHF
TGTGCCAGCAGCCAGGGACAGGGATACAATCAGCCCCAGCATTTT
>.|TRBJ1-2|.|13|TRBV6-1
CASSPKAVIGYTF
TGTGCCAGCAGCCCGAAGGCCGTAATTGGCTACACCTTC
>.|TRBJ1-2|.|13|TRBV27
CASNGVGGHGYTF
TGTGCCAGCAATGGCGTAGGGGGACATGGCTACACCTTC
>many|TRBJ1-2|.|12|TRBV18
CASSQDDWGYTF
TGTGCCAGCTCACAAGATGACTGGGGCTACACCTTC
>.|TRBJ2-7|TRBD2|16|TRBV4-3
CASSQEPGTRAYEQYF
TGCGCCAGCAGCCAAGAACCCGGGACTAGGGCCTACGAGCAGTACTTC
>.|TRBJ1-6|.|14|TRBV9
CASSVLENSSPLHF
TGTGCCAGCAGCGTACTGGAGAATTCTTCACCCCTCCACTTT
>.|TRBJ2-7|TRBD1|14|TRBV5-4
CASSRQGESYEQYF
TGTGCCAGCAGCCGACAGGGGGAATCCTACGAGCAGTACTTC
>.|TRBJ1-1|.|14|TRBV9
CASSVGHLNTEAFF
TGTGCCAGCAGCGTGGGACATCTGAACACTGAAGCTTTCTTT
>.|TRBJ1-2|TRBD1|14|TRBV5-1
CASSTGTDVYGYTF
TGCGCCAGCAGCACCGGGACAGACGTCTATGGCTACACCTTC
>.|TRBJ1-3|TRBD1|14|TRBV2
CASSFGQGGNTIYF
TGTGCCAGCAGTTTTGGACAGGGCGGAAACACCATATATTTT
>.|TRBJ2-1|TRBD1|16|TRBV30
CAWSTKTGRAYNEQFF
TGTGCCTGGAGTACCAAGACAGGGAGAGCCTACAATGAGCAGTTCTTC
>.|TRBJ2-7|.|19|TRBV21-1
CASSKVDRGKLRLTYEQYF
TGTGCCAGCAGCAAAGTGGATCGCGGGAAGCTACGATTAACCTACGAGCAGTACTTC
>.|TRBJ2-3|TRBD1|15|TRBV19
CASSRGTGAADTQYF
TGTGCCAGTAGTCGGGGCACAGGGGCGGCAGATACGCAGTATTTT